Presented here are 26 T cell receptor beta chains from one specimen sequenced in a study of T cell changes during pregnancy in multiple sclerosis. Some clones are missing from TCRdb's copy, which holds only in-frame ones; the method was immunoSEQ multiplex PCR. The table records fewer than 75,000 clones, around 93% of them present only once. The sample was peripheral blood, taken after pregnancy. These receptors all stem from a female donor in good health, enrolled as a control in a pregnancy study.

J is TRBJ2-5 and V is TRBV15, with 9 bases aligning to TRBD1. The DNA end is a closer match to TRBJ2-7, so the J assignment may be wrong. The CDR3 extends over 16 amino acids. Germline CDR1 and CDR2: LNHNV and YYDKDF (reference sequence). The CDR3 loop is CATSRAVGTGKNEQYF. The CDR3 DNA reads TGTGCCACCAGCAGAGCAGTGGGGACAGGGAAGAACGAGCAGTACTTC.

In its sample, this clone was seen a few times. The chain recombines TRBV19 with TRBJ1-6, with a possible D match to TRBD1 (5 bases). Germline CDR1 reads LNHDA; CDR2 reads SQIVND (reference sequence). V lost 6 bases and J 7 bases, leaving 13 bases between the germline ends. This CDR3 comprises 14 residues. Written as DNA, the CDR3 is TGTGCCAGTAGCTGGACGGGGGAGAATTCACCCCTCCACTTT. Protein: CASSWTGENSPLHF.

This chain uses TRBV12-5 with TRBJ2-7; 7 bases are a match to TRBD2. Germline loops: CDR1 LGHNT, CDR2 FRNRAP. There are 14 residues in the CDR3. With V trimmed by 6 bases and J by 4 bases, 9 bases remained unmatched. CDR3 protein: CASGRTGGWYEQYF. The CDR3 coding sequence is TGTGCTAGTGGCCGGACGGGAGGTTGGTACGAGCAGTACTTC.

The CDR3, as DNA: TGTGCCAGCAGCTCGGACAGGGGGCTTAGGGACACTGAAGCTTTCTTT. Its protein product is CASSSDRGLRDTEAFF. The chain recombines TRBV7-8 with TRBJ1-1; TRBD1 matches 11 bases. CDR3 length equals 16 residues. V lost 4 bases to trimming and J lost 3 bases; unmatched junction nucleotides: 7. Germline assignment: CDR1 SGHVS and CDR2 FQNEAQ.

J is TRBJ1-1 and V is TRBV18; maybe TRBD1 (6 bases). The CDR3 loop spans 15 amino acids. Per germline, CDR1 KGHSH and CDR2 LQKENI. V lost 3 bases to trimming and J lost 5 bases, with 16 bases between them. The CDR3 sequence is CASSPPGHPGTEAFF. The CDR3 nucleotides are TGTGCCAGCTCACCTCCGGGACACCCCGGGACTGAAGCTTTCTTT.

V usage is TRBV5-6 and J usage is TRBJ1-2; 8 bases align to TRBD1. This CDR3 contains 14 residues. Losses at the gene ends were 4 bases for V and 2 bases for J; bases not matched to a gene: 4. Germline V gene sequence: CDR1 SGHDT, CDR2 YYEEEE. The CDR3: CASSGDRGNYGYTF. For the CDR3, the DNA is TGTGCCAGCAGCGGTGACAGGGGAAACTATGGCTACACCTTC. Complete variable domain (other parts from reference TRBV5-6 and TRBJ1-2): DAGVTQSPTHLIKTRGQQVTLRCSPKSGHDTVSWYQQALGQGPQFIFQYYEEEERQRGNFPDRFSGHQFPNYSSELNVNALLLGDSALYLCASSGDRGNYGYTFGSGTRLTVV.

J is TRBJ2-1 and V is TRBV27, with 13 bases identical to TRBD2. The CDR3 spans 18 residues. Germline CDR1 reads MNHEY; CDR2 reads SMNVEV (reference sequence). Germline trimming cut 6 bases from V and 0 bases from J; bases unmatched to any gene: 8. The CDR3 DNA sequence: TGTGCCAGCAGCCCGGGACTAGCGGGATTCAGCTCCTACAATGAGCAGTTCTTC. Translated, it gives CASSPGLAGFSSYNEQFF.

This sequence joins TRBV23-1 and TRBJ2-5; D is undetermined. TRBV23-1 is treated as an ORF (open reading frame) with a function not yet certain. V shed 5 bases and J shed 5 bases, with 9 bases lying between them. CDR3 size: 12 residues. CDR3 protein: CASSTPQETQYF. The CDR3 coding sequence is TGCGCCAGCAGTACACCCCAGGAGACCCAGTACTTC.

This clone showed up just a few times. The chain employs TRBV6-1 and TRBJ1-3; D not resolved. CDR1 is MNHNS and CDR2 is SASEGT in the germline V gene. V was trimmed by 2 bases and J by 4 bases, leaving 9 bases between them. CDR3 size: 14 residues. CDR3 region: CASSERRAGNTIYF. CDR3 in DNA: TGTGCCAGCAGTGAAAGGAGGGCCGGAAACACCATATATTTT.

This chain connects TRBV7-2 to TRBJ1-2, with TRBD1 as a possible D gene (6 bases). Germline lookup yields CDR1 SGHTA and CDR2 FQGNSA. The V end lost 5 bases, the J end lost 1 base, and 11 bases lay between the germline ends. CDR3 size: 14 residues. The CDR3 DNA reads TGTGCCAGCAGCCCCCGGACAGATAACTATGGCTACACCTTC. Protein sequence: CASSPRTDNYGYTF.

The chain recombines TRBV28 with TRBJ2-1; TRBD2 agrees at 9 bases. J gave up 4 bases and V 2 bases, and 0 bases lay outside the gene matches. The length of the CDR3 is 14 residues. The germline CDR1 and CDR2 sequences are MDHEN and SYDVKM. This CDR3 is CASSLAGGYNEQFF. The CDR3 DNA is TGTGCCAGCAGTTTAGCGGGAGGGTACAATGAGCAGTTCTTC.

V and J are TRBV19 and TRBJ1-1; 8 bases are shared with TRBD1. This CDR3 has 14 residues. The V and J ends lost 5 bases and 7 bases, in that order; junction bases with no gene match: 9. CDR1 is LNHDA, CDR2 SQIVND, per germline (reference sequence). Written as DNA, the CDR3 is TGTGCCAGTAGTCCCCGGACAGGGACGGTTGAAGCTTTCTTT. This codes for CASSPRTGTVEAFF.

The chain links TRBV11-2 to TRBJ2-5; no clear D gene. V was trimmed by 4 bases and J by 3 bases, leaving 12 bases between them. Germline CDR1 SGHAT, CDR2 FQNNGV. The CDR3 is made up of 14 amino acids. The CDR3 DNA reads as TGTGCCAGCAGCTCCCGTCGAGCCGAAGAGACCCAGTACTTC. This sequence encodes CASSSRRAEETQYF.

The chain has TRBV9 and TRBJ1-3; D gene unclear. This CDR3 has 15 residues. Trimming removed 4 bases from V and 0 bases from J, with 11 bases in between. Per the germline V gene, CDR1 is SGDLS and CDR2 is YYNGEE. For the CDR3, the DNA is TGTGCCAGCAGCCCAGGAGGGAGCTCTGGAAACACCATATATTTT. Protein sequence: CASSPGGSSGNTIYF. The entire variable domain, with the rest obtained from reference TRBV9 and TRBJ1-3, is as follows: DSGVTQTPKHLITATGQRVTLRCSPRSGDLSVYWYQQSLDQGLQFLIQYYNGEERAKGNILERFSAQQFPDLHSELNLSSLELGDSALYFCASSPGGSSGNTIYFGEGSWLTVV.

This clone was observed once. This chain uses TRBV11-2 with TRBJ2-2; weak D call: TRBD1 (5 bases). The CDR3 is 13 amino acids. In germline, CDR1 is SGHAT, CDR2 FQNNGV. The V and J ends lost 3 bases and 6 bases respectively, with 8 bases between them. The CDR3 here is CASSFQGSGELFF. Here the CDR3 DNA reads TGTGCCAGCAGCTTCCAGGGATCCGGGGAGCTGTTTTTT.

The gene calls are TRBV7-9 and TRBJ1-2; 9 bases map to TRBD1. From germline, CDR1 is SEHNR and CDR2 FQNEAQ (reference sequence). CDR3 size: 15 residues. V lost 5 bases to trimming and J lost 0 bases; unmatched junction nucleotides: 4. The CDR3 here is CASSVRDRANYGYTF. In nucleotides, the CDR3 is TGTGCCAGCAGCGTGAGGGACAGGGCTAACTATGGCTACACCTTC. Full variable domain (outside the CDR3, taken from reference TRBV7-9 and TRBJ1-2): DTGVSQNPRHKITKRGQNVTFRCDPISEHNRLYWYRQTLGQGPEFLTYFQNEAQLEKSRLLSDRFSAERPKGSFSTLEIQRTEQGDSAMYLCASSVRDRANYGYTFGSGTRLTVV.

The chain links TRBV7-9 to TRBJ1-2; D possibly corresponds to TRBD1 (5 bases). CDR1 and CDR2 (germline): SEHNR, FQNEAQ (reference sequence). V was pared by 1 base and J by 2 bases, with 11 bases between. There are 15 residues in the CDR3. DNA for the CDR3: TGTGCCAGCAGCTTAGGGCAGGGTGCCAACTATGGCTACACCTTC. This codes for CASSLGQGANYGYTF.

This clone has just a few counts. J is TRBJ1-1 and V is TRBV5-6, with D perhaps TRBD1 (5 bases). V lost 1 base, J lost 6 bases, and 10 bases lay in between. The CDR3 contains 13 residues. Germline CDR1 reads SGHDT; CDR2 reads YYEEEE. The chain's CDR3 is CASSLYGGAEAFF. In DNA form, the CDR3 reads TGTGCCAGCAGCTTGTATGGGGGGGCTGAAGCTTTCTTT.

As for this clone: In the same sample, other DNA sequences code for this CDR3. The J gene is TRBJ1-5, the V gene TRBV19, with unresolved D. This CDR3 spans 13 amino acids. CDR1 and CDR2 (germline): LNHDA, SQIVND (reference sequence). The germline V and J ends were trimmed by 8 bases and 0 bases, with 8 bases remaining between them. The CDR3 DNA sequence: TGTGCCAGTGGTGGCACTAGCAATCAGCCCCAGCATTTT. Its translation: CASGGTSNQPQHF.

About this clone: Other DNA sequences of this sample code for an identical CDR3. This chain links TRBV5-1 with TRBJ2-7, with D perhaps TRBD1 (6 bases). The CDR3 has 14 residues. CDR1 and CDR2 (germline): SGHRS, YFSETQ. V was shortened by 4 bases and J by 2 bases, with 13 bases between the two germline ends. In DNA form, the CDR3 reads TGCGCCAGCAGCAGGGGTCAGGGGACCTACGAGCAGTACTTC. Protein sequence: CASSRGQGTYEQYF.

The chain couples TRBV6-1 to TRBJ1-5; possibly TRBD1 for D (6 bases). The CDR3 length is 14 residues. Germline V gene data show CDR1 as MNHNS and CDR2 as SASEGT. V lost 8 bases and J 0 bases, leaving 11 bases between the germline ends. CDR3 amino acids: CASGDRFSNQPQHF. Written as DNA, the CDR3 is TGTGCCAGCGGAGACAGGTTTAGCAATCAGCCCCAGCATTTT.

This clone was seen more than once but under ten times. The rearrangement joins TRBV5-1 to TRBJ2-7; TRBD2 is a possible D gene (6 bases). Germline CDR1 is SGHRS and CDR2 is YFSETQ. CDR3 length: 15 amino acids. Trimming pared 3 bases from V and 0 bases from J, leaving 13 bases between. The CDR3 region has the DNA TGCGCCAGCAGCTCGTACGGGAGTGGCTCCTACGAGCAGTACTTC. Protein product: CASSSYGSGSYEQYF.

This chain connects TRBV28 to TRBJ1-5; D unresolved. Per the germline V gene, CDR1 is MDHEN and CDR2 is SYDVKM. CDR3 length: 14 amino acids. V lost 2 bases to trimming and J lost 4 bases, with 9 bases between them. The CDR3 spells CASSLAALNQPQHF. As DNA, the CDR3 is TGTGCCAGCAGTTTAGCGGCCCTTAATCAGCCCCAGCATTTT.

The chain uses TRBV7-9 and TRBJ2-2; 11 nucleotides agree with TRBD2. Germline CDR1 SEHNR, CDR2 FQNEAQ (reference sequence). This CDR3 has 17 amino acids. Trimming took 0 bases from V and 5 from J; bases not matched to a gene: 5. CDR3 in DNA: TGTGCCAGCAGCTTAGCAACTAGCGGGAGTAGGACCGGGGAGCTGTTTTTT. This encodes CASSLATSGSRTGELFF.

CDR3 loop: CASRTGTGGFEAFF. DNA for the CDR3: TGTGCCAGTAGAACCGGGACAGGGGGTTTTGAAGCTTTCTTT. The chain combines TRBV19 with TRBJ1-1; 11 nucleotides agree with TRBD1. Losses at the gene ends were 6 bases for V and 7 bases for J; bases not matched to a gene: 7. Germline CDR1 and CDR2: LNHDA and SQIVND (reference sequence). The length of the CDR3 is 14 residues.

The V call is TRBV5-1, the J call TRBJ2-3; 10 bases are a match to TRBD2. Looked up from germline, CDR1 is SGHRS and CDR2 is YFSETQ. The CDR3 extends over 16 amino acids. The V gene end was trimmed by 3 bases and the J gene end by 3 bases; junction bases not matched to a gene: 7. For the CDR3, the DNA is TGCGCCAGCAGCTGGCAGGGGGGACTAGCGACAGATACGCAGTATTTT. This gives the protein CASSWQGGLATDTQYF.